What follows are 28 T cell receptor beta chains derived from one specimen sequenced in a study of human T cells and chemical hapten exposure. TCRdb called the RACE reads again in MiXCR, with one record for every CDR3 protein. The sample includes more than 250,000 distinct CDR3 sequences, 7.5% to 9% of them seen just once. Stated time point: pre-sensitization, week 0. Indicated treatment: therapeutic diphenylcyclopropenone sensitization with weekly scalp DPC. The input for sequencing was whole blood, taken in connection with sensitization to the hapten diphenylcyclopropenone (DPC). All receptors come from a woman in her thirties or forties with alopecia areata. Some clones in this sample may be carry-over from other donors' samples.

The CDR3 region is CASSQGSGRTVEQYF. The CDR3 DNA is TGTGCCAGCAGCCAAGGGAGCGGGAGGACAGTAGAGCAGTACTTC. The chain links TRBV4-2 to TRBJ2-7, with TRBD2 matching over 9 bases. J lost 7 bases, V lost 1 base, and 8 bases had no gene match. The germline gives CDR1 LGHNA, CDR2 YNFKEQ. This CDR3 contains 15 residues.

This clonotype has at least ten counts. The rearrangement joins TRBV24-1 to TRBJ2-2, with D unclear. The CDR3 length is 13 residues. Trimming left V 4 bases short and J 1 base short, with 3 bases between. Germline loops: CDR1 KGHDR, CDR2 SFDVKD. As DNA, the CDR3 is TGTGCCACCAGTGACCGGAACACCGGGGAGCTGTTTTTT. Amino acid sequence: CATSDRNTGELFF.

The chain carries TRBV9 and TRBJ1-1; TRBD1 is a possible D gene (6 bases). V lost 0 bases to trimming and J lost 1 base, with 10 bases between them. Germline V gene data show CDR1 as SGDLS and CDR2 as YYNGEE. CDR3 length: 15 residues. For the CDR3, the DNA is TGTGCCAGCAGCGTAGTTGGGGGCCCGAACACTGAAGCTTTCTTT. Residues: CASSVVGGPNTEAFF.

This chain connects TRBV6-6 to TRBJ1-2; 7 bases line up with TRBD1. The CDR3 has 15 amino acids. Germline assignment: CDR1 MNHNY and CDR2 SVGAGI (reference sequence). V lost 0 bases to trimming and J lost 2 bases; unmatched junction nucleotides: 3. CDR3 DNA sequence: TGTGCCAGCAGTTACTCCGGGACAGCGAACTATGGCTACACCTTC. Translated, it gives CASSYSGTANYGYTF.

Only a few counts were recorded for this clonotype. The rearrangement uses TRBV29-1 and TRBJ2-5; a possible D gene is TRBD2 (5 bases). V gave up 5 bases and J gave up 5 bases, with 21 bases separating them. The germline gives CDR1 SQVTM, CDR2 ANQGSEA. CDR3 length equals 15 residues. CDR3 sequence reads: CSVSRASRSQETQYF. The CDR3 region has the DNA TGCAGCGTTTCTCGGGCTAGCCGGAGTCAGGAGACCCAGTACTTC.

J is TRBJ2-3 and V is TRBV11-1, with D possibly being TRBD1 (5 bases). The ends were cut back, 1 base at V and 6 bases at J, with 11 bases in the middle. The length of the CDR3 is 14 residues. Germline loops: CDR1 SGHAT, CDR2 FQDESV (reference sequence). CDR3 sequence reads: CASSLGGEYDTQYF. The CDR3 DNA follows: TGTGCCAGCAGCTTAGGGGGCGAATACGATACGCAGTATTTT.

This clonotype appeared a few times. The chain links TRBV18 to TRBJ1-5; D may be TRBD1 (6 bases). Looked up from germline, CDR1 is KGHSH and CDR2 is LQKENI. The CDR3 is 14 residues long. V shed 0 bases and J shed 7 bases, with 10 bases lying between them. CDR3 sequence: CASSPPRGGQPQHF. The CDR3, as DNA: TGTGCCAGCTCACCACCCAGAGGGGGACAGCCCCAGCATTTT.

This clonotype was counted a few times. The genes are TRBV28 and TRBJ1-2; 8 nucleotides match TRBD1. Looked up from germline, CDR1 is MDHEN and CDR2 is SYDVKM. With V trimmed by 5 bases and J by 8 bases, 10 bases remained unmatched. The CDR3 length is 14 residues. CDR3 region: CASSPGQEVQGYTF. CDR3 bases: TGTGCCAGCAGTCCGGGACAGGAGGTGCAGGGCTACACCTTC.

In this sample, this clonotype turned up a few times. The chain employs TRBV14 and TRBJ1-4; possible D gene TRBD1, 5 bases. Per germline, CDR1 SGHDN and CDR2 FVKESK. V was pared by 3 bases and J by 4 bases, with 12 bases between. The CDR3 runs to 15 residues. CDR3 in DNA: TGTGCCAGCAGCCAGAAGGGACTGAGTAATGAAAAACTGTTTTTT. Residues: CASSQKGLSNEKLFF.

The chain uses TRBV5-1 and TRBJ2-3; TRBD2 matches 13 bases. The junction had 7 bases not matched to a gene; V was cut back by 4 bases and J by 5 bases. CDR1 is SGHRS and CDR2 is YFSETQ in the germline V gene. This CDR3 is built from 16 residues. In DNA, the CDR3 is TGCGCCAGCAGCACCCGGACTAGCGGGAGAGGAGATACGCAGTATTTT. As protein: CASSTRTSGRGDTQYF.

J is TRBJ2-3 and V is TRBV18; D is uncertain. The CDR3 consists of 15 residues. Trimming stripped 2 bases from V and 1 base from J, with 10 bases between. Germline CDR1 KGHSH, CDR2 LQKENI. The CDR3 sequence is CASSPGAVGTDTQYF. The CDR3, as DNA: TGTGCCAGCTCACCAGGCGCGGTTGGCACAGATACGCAGTATTTT.

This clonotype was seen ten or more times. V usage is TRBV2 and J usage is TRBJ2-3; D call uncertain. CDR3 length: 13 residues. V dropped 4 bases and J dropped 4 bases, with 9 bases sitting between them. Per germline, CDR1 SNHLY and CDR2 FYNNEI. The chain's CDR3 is CASSGVGSDTQYF. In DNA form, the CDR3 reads TGTGCCAGCAGTGGTGTCGGCTCAGATACGCAGTATTTT.

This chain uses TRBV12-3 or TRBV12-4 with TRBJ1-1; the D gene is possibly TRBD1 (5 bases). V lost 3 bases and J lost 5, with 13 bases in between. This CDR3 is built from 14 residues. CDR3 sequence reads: CASSLGGGFTEAFF. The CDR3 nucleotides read TGTGCCAGCAGTTTGGGGGGTGGATTTACTGAAGCTTTCTTT.

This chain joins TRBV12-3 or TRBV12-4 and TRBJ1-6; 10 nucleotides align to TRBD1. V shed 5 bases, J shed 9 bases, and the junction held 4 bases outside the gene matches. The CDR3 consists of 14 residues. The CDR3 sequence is CASSGTGDFSPLHF. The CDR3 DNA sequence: TGTGCCAGCAGTGGGACAGGGGATTTTTCACCCCTCCACTTT.

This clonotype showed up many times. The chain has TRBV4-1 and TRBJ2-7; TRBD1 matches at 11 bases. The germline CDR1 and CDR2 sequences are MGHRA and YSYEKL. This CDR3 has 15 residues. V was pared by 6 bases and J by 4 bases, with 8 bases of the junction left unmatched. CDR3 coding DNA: TGCGCCAGCAGTCCCGGGACAGGGGGTTGGTACGAGCAGTACTTC. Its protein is CASSPGTGGWYEQYF.

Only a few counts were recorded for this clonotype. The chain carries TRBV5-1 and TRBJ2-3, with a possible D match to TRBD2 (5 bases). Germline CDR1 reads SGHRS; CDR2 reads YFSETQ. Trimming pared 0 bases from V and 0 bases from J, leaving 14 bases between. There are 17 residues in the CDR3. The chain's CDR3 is CASSLVLAGTSTDTQYF. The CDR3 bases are TGCGCCAGCAGCTTGGTCCTAGCTGGAACTAGCACAGATACGCAGTATTTT.

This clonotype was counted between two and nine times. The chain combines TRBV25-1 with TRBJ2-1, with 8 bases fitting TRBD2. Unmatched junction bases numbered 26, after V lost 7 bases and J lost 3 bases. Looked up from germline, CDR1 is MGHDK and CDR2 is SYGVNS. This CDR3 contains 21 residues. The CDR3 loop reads CASTPRLFGTDSGKNYNEQFF. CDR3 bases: TGTGCCAGCACCCCCCGACTTTTTGGAACGGATAGCGGGAAAAACTACAATGAGCAGTTCTTC.

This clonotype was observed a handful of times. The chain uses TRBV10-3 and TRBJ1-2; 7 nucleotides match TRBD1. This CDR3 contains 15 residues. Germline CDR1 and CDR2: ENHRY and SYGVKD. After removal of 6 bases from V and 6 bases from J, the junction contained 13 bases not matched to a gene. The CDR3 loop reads CAIRGQTGTGDGYTF. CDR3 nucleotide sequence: TGTGCCATCAGGGGCCAGACAGGGACGGGGGATGGCTACACCTTC.

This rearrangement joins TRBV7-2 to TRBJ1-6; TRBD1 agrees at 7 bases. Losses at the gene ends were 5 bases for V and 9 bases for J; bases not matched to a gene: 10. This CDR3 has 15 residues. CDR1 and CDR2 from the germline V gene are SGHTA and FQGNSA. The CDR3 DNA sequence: TGTGCCAGCAGCCCCAGGAAGGGGGCGGCTTCACCCCTCCACTTT. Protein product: CASSPRKGAASPLHF. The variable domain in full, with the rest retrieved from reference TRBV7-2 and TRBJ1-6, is GAGVSQSPSNKVTEKGKDVELRCDPISGHTALYWYRQSLGQGLEFLIYFQGNSAPDKSGLPSDRFSAERTGGSVSTLTIQRTQQEDSAVYLCASSPRKGAASPLHFGNGTRLTVT.

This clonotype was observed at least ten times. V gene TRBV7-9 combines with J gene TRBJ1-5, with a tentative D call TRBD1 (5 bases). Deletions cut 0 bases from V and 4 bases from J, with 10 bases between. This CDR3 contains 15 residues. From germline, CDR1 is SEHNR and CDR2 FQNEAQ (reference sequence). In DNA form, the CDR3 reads TGTGCCAGCAGCTTAGCGAGTGCAGGGAATCAGCCCCAGCATTTT. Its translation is CASSLASAGNQPQHF. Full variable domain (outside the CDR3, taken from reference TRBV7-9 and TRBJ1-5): DTGVSQNPRHKITKRGQNVTFRCDPISEHNRLYWYRQTLGQGPEFLTYFQNEAQLEKSRLLSDRFSAERPKGSFSTLEIQRTEQGDSAMYLCASSLASAGNQPQHFGDGTRLSIL.

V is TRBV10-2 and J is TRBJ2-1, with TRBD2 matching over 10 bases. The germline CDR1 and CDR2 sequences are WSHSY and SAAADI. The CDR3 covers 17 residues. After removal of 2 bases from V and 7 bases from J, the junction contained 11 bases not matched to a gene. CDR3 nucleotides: TGCGCCAGCAGTGAGCCACTCTCTAGCGGGAGTAGAAATGAGCAGTTCTTC. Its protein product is CASSEPLSSGSRNEQFF.

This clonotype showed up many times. CDR3 in amino acids: CASSARQGINQPQHF. In DNA form, the CDR3 reads TGTGCCAGCAGTGCCCGACAGGGAATCAATCAGCCCCAGCATTTT. The V gene is TRBV12-3 or TRBV12-4, the J gene TRBJ1-5; 7 nucleotides match TRBD1. This CDR3 is 15 amino acids long. Losses at the gene ends were 5 bases for V and 3 bases for J; bases not matched to a gene: 7.

The CDR3 nucleotides read TGTGCCAGCAGCCGAGCGGGACTTCAGTCCTACAATGAGCAGTTCTTC. This sequence encodes CASSRAGLQSYNEQFF. The chain has TRBV11-2 and TRBJ2-1; 7 nucleotides align to TRBD2. The CDR3 loop spans 16 amino acids. The V and J ends lost 5 bases and 1 base, in that order; junction bases with no gene match: 8. The germline V gene has CDR1 SGHAT and CDR2 FQNNGV.

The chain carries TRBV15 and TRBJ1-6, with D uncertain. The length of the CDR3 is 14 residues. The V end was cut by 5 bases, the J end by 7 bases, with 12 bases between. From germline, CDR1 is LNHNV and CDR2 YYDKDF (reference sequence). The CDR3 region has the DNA TGTGCCACCAGCCCCCGGGGTAACAATTCACCCCTCCACTTT. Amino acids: CATSPRGNNSPLHF.

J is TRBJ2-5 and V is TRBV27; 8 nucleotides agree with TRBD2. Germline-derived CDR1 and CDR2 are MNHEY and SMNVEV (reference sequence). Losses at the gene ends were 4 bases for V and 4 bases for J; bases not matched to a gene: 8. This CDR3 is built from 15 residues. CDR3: CASSSGTRRTETQYF. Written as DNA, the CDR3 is TGTGCCAGCAGTTCCGGGACTAGACGTACAGAGACCCAGTACTTC.

The CDR3 sequence is CATSREPRRGETQYF. The CDR3 DNA reads TGTGCCACCAGCAGAGAACCGAGGCGAGGAGAGACCCAGTACTTC. The J gene is TRBJ2-5, the V gene TRBV15; D not certain. V shed 0 bases and J shed 4 bases, with 12 bases lying between them. The germline V gene has CDR1 LNHNV and CDR2 YYDKDF (reference sequence). This CDR3 has 15 residues. The complete variable domain, with remaining parts taken from reference TRBV15 and TRBJ2-5, reads DAMVIQNPRYQVTQFGKPVTLSCSQTLNHNVMYWYQQKSSQAPKLLFHYYDKDFNNEADTPDNFQSRRPNTSFCFLDIRSPGLGDTAMYLCATSREPRRGETQYFGPGTRLLVL.

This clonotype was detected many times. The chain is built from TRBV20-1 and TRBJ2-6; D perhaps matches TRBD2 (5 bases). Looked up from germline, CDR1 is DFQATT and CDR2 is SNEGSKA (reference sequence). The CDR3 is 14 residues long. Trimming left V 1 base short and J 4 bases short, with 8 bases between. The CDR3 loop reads CSARVDSGANVLTF. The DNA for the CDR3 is TGCAGTGCTAGAGTGGACTCCGGGGCCAACGTCCTGACTTTC.

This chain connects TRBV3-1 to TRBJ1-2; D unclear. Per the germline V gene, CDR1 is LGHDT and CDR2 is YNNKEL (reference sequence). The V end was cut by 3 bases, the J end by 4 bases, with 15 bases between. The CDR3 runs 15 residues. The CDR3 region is CASSHLDPAPYGYTF. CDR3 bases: TGTGCCAGCAGCCACCTAGACCCGGCCCCCTATGGCTACACCTTC.